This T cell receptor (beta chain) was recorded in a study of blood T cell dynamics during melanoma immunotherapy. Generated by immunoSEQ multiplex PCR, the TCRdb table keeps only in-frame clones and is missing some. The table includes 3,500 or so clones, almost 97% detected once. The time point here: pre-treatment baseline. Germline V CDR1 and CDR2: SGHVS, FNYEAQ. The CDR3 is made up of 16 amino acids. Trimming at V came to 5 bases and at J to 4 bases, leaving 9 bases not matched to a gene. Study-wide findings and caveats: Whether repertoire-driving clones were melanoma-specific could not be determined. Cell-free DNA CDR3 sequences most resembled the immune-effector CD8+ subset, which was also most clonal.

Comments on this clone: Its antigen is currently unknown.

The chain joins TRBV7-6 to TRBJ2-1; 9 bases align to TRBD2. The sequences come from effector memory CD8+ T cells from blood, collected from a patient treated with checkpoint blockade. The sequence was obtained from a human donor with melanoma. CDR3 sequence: CASSHRGREGYNEQFF. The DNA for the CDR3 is TGTGCCAGCAGCCACCGGGGGCGGGAGGGGTACAATGAGCAGTTCTTC.